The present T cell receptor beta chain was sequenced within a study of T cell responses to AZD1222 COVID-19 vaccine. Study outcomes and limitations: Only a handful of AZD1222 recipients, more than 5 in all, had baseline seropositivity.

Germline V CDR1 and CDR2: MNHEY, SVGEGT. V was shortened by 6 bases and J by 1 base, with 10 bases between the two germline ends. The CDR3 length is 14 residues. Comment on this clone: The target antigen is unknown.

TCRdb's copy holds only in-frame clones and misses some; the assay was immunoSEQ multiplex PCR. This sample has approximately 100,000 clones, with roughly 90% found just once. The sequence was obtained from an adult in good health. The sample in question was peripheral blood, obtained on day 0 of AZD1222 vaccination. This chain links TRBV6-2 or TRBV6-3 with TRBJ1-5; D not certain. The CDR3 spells CASSEQSSNQPQHF. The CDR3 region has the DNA TGTGCCAGCAGCGAACAGTCAAGCAATCAGCCCCAGCATTTT.